This TCR beta chain was recovered during a study of human T cells and chemical hapten exposure (TCRdb year 2021). Regarding the study in general: For sensitization, 2% DPC in acetone was applied to a 2 cm by 2 cm area of upper inner arm skin. Throughout the approximately 25-week study period, patients were also given weekly therapeutic DPC doses on the scalp. Patch testing on the upper back used Finn chambers containing 0.01% DPC, with scoring done after 6 days according to International Contact Dermatitis Research Group standards. Alopecia areata with under or over 50% scalp involvement, alopecia totalis and alopecia universalis were represented in the patient cohort, which was mostly female. Libraries were pooled for sequencing, and variation in per-sample TCR yields was attributed mainly to small differences in library volumes within the pool. Peripheral blood TCR repertoire changes were tracked in vivo in alopecia patients during primary and secondary sensitization to the hapten diphenylcyclopropenone (DPC). Blood samples were taken from patients before sensitization (week 0) and then at 2, 6 and about 24 weeks after DPC sensitization. Blood for TCR sequencing was provided by twenty-nine alopecia patients at one to four time points (pre-sensitization, 2, 6 and 24 weeks).

Comment on this clonotype: Its antigen is unknown. Base qualities are missing; no much larger clone stands one base away.

Paper-wide results and their limitations: Significantly more large CDR3 similarity clusters were formed by expanded TCRs than by pre-sensitization or healthy control sets, consistent with antigen-driven responses. After repeated subsampling, the strength of the expansion versus patch-test correlation and the threshold at which it became significant changed. Alopecia, a presumed autoimmune disease, was present in all patients, so the immune response of the patients might differ from that of healthy individuals. The number of TCRs above 1 in 1000 frequency did not change with DPC sensitization; there was no evidence of global repertoire structure alterations. The number of PT1 expanded TCRs positively correlated with patch test score, significant at thresholds 8, 16 and 32 but not 4.

The time point label for this specimen denotes: patch test 2, 6 weeks after DPC sensitization. Per the publication, the treatment or condition label means: therapeutic diphenylcyclopropenone sensitization with weekly scalp DPC. At each patch-test visit, blood was drawn before the patch test was applied. Patients were eligible if aged 18 to 70, diagnosed with alopecia and judged suitable for DPC therapy, and pregnant patients were excluded. Unfractionated whole blood was collected in Tempus Blood RNA tubes, and total RNA was extracted from that blood. V drops 1 base and J drops 0 bases, leaving 6 bases in between. The CDR1 and CDR2 encoded by the germline V gene (reference sequence) are SGHNT and YYREEE. The CDR3 sequence holds 14 residues, the cysteine and phenylalanine included. The sequence is cut down to CDR3 DNA, 42 bases in frame from base 1. The library was built by means of RACE. Sequenced on a NextSeq 500. Library preparation attached unique molecular identifiers to individual cDNA molecules for quantitative, reproducible TCR counting. For every blood RNA sample, sequencing covered both the TCR alpha and TCR beta chains. Per the original workflow: Samples had a median of 95,638 TCRs, with a range from roughly 23,224 to 700,000. V, J and CDR3 annotation of the TCR reads was carried out using the Decombinator software suite. Every sample was subsampled to the same number of TCRs (28,000) for the PS versus PT1 abundance plots. TCRs were defined as expanded if absent before sensitization and observed at least eight times at the 2-week time point. The raw public data were reprocessed by TCRdb itself: fastp quality trimming at Q25, MiXCR clonotype calling, in-frame beta chains only. Rows with one shared CDR3 protein collapse into an entry with the most common genes and DNA. The V and J calls reflect TCRdb's pipeline rather than the authors' work. The table for this sample lists over 70,000 distinct CDR3 sequences; approximately 10% of them were counted only once. The leading ten clones occupy around 1.4% of the sample.

The sequences come from whole blood, collected in connection with sensitization to the hapten diphenylcyclopropenone (DPC). The receptor's source is a man between 18 and 29 years old with alopecia areata. Some clones in this sample may be carry-over from other donors' samples. The rearrangement joined TRBV5-4 to TRBJ2-3; the D gene cannot be resolved reliably. The CDR3 protein: CASSLPHSTDTQYF. The DNA sequence reads TGTGCCAGCAGCTTGCCCCATAGCACAGATACGCAGTATTTT.